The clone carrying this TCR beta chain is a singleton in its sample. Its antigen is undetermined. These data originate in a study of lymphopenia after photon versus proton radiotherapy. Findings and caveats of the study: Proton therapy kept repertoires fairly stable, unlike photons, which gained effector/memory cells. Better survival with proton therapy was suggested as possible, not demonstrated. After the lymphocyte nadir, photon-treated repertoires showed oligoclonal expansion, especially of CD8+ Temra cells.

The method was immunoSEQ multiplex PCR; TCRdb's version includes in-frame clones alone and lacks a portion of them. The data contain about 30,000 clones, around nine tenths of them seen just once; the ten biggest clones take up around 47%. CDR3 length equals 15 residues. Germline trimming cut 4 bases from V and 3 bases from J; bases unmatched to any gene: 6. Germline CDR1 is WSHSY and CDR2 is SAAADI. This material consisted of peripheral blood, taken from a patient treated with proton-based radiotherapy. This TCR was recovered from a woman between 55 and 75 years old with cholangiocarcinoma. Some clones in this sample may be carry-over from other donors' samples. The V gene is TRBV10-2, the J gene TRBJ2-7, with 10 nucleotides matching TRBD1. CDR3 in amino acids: CASSAQTGGYYEQYF. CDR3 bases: TGCGCCAGCAGTGCACAGACAGGGGGCTACTACGAGCAGTACTTC.